This T cell receptor beta chain was identified during a study of blood T cell repertoires in COVID-19. In the study overall: The origin of the acute and convalescent COVID-19 samples was the United States, Italy and Spain. The cDNA or gDNA used as material had been derived from T cells, B-cell-depleted T cells, or PBMCs.

Sequencing used immunoSEQ multiplex PCR; TCRdb keeps in-frame clones, though not all of them. Of approximately 250,000 clones listed, approximately 90% are singletons. Per the germline V gene, CDR1 is LNHDA and CDR2 is SQIVND (reference sequence). CDR3 length: 13 residues. Trimming took off 11 bases at V and 2 bases at J, with 15 bases between the two ends. Material for sequencing was peripheral blood. This chain connects TRBV19 to TRBJ1-2; a weak D match, TRBD1 (6 bases). The source of this sequence is a man between 18 and 29 years old with active or convalescent COVID-19. The DNA of the CDR3 is TGTGCCGTAAAAGGGGGGGTAAACTATGGCTACACCTTC. Translated, it gives CAVKGGVNYGYTF.